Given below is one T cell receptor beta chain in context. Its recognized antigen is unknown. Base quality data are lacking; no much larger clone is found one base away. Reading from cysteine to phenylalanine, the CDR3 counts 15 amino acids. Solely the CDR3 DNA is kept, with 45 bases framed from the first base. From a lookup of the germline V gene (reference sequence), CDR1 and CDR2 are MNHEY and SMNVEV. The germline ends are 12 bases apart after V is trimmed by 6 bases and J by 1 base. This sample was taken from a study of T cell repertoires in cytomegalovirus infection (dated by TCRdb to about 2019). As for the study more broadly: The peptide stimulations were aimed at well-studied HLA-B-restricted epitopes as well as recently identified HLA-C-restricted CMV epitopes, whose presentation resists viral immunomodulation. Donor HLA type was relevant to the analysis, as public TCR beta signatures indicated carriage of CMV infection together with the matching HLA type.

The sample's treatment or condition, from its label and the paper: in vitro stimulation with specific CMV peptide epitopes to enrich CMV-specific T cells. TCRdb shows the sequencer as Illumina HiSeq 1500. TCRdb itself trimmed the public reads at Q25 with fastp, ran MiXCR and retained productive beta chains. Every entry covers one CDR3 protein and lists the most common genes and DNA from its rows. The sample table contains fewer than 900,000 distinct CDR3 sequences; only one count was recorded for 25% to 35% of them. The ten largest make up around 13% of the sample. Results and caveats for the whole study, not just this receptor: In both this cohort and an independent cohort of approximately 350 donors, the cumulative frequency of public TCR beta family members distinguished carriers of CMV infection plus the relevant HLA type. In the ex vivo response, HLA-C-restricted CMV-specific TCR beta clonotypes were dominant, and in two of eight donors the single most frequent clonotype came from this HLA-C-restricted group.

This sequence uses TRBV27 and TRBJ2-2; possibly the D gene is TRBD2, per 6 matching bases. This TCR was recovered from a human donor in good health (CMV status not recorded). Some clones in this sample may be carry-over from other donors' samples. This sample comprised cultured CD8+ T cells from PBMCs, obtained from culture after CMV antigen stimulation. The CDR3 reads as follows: CASSVVGGNTGELFF. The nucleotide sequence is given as TGTGCCAGCAGCGTCGTGGGGGGGAACACCGGGGAGCTGTTTTTT.